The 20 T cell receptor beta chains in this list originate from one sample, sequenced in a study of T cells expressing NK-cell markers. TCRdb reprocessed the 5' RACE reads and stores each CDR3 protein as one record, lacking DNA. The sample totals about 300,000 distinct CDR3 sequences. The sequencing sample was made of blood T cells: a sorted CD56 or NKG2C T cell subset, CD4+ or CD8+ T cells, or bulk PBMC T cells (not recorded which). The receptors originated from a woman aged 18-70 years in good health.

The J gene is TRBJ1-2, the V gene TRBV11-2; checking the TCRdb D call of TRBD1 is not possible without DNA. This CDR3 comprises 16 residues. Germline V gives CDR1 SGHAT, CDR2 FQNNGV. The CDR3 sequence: CASSRTGPRDNYGYTF.

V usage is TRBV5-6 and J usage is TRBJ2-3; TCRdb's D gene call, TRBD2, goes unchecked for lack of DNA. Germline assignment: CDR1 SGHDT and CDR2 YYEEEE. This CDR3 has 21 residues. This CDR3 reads CASSLRVAPASGAKGPDTQYF.

CDR3 loop: CASSLPDEGTNEKLFF. This chain joins TRBV5-4 and TRBJ1-4; TCRdb gives TRBD1 as the D gene, but with no DNA this cannot be confirmed. This CDR3 is built from 16 residues. Germline CDR1 and CDR2: SGHNT and YYREEE (reference sequence).

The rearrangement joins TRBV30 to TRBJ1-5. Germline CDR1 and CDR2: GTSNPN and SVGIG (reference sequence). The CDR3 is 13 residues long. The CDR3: CAWSLEGNQPQHF.

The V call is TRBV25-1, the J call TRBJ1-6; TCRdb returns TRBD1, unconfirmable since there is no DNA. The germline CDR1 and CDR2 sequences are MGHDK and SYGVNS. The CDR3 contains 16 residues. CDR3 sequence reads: CASSALEGKGNSPLHF.

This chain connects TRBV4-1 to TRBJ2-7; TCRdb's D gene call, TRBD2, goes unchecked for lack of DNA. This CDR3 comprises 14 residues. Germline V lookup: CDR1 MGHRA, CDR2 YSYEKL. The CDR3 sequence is CASSPSRLASEQYF.

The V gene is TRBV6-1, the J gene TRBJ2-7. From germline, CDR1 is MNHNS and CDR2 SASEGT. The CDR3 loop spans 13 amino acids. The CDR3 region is CASNADYSYEQYF.

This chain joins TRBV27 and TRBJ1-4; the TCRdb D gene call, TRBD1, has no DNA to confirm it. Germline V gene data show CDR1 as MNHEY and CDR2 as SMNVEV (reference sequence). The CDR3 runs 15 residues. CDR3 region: CASRAPGLANEKLFF.

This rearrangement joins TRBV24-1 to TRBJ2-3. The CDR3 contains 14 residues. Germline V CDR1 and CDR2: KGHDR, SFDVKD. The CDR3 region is CATSDPRGTDTQYF.

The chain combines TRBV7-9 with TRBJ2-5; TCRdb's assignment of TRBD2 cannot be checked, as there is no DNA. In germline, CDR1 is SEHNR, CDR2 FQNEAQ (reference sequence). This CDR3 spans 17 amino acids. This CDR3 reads CASSRDEAGGNPGTQYF.

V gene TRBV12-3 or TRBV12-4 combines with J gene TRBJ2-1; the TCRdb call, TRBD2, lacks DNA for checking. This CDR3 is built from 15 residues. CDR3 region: CASSLLAGGNNEQFF.

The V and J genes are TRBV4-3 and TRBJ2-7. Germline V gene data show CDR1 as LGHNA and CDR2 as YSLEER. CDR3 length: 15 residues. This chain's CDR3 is CASSQDLTGTYEQYF.

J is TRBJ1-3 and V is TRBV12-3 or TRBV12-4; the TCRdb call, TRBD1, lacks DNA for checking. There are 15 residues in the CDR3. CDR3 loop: CASSFQGRSGNTIYF.

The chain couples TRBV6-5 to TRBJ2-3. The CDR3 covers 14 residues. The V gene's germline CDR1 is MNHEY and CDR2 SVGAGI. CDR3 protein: CASSFLSSEDTQYF.

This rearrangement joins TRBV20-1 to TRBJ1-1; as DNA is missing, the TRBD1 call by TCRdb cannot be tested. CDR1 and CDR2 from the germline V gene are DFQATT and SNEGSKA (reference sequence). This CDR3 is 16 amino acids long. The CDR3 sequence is CSANLVPGQVNTEAFF.

The CDR3 loop reads CASSWPGQIEAFF. V and J are TRBV5-1 and TRBJ1-1; TCRdb proposes TRBD1, but this gene call is untestable without DNA. Germline CDR1 and CDR2: SGHRS and YFSETQ. The CDR3 totals 13 residues.

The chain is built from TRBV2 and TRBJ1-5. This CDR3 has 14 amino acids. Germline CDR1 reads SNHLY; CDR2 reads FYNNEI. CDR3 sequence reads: CASSRLNSNQPQHF.

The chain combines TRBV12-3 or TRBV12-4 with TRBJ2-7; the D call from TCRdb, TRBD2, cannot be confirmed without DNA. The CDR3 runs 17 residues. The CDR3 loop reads CASSLERLAGDTYEQYF.

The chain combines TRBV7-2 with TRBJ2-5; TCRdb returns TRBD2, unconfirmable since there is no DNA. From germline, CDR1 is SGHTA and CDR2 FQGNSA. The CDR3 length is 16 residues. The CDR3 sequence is CASSRIAGIPQETQYF.

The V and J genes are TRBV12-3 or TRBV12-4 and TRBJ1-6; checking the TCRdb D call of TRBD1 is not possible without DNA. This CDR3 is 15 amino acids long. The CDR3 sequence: CASSQGQGRNSPLHF.